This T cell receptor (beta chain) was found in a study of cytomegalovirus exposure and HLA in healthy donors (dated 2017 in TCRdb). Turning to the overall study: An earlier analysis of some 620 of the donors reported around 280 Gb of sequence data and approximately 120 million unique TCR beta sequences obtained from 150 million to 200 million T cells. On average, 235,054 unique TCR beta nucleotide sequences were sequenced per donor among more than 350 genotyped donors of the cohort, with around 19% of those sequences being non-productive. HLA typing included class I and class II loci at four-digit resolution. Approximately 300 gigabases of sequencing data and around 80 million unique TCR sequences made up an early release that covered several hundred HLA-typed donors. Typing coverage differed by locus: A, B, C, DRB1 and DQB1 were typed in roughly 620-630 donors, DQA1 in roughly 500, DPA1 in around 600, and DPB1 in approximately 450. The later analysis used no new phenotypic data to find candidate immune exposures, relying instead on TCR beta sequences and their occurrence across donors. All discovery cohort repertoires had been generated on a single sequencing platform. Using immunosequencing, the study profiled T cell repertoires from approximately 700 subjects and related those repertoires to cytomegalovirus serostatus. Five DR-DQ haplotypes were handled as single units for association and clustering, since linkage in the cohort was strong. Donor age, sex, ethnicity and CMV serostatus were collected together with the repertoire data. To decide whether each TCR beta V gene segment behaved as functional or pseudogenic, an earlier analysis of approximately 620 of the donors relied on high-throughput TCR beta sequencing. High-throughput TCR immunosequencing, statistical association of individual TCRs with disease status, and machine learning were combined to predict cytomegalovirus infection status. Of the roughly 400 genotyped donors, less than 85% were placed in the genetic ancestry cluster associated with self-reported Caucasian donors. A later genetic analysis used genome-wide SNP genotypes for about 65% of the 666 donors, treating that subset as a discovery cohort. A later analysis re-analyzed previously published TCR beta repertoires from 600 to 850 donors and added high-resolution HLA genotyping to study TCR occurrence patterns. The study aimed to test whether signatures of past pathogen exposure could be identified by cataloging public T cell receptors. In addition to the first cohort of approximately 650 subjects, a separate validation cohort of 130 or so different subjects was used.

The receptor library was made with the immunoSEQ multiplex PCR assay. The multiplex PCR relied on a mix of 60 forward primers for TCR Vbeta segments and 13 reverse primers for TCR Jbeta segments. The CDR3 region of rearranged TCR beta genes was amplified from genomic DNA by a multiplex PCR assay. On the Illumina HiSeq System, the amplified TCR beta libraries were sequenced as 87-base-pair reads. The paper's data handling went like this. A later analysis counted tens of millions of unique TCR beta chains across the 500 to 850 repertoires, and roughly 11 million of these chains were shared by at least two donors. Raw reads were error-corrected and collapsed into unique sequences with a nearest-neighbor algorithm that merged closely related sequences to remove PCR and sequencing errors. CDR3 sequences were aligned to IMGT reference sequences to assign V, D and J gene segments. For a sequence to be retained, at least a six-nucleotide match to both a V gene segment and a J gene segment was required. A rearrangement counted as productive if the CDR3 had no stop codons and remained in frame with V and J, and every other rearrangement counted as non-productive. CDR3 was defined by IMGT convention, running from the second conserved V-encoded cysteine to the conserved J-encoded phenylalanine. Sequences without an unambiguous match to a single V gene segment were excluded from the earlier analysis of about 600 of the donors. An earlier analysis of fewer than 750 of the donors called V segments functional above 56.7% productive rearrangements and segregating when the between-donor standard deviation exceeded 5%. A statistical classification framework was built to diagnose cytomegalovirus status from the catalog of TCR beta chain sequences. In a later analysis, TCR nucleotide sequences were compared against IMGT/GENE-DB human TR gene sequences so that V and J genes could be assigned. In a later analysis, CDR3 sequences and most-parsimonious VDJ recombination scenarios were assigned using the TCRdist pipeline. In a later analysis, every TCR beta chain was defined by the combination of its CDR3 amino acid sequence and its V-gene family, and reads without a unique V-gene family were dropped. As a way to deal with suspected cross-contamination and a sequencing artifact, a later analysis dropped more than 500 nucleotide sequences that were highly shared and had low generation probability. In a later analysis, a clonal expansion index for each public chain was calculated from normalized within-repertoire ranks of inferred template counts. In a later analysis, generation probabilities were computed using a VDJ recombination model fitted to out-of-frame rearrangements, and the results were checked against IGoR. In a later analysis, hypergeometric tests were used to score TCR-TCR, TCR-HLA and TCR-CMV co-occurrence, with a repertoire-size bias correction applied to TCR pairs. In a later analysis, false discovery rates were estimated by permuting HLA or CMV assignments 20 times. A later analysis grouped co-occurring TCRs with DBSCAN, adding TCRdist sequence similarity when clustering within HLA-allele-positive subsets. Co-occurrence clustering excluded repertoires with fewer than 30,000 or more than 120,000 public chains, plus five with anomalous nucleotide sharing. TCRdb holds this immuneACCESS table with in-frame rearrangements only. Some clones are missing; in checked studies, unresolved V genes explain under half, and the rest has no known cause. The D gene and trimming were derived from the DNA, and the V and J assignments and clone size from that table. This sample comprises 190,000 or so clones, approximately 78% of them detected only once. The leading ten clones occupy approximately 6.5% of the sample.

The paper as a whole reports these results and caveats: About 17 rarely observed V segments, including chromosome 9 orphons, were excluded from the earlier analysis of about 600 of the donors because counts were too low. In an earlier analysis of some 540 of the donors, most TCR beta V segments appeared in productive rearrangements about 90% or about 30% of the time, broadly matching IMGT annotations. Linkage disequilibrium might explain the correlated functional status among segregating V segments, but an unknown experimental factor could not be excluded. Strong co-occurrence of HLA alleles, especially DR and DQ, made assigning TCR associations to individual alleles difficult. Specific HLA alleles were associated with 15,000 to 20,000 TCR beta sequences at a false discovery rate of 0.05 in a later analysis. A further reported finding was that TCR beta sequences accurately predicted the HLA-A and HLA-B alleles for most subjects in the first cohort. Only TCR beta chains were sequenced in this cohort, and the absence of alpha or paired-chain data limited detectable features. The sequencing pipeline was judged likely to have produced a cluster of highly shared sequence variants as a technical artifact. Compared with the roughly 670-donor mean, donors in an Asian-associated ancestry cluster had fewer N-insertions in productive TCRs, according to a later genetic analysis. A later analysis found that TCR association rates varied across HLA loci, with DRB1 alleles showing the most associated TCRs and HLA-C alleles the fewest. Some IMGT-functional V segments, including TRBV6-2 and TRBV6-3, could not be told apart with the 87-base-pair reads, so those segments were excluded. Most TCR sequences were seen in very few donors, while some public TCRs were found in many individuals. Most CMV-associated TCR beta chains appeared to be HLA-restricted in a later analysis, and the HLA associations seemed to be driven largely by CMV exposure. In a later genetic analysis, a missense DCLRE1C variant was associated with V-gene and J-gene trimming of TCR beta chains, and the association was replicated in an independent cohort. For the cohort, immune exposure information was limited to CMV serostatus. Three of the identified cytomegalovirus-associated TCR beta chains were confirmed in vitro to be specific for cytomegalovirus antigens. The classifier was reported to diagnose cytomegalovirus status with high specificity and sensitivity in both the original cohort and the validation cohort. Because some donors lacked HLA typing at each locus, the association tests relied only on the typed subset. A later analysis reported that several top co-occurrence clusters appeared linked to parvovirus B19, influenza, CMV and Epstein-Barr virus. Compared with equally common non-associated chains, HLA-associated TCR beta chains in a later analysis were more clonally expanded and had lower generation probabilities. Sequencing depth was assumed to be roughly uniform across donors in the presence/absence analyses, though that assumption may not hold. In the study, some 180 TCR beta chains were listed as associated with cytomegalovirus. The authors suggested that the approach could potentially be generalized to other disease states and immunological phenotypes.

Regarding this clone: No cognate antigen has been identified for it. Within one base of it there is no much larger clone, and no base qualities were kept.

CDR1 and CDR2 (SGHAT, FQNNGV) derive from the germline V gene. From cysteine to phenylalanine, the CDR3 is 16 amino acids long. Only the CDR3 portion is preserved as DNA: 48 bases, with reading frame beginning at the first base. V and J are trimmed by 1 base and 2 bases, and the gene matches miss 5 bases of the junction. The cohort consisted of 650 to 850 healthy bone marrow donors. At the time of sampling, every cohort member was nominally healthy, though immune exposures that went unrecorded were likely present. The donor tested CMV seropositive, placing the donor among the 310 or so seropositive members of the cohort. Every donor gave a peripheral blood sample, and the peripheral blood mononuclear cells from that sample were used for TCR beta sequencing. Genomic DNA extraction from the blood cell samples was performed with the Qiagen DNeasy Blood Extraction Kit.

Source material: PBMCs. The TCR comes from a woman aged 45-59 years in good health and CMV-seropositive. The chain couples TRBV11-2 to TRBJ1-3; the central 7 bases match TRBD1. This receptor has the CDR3 CASSLGPGQTGNTIYF. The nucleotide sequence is TGTGCCAGCAGCTTAGGCCCGGGACAGACTGGAAACACCATATATTTT.